This T cell receptor beta chain originates from a study of T cell responses to AZD1222 COVID-19 vaccine (dated by TCRdb to 2020 to 2022). Looking at the study overall: AZD1222 recipients with second doses at about 4 weeks or about 12 weeks were pooled, because spike-specific TCR depth and breadth did not differ between schedules. Enrollment into the trials was organized by age into subgroups of 18-55, 56-69 and 70-plus years, and those subgroups contained around 150, 28 and 57 TCR-sequenced participants, respectively. A total of 240 or so trial participants underwent TCR sequencing, of whom 207 had received two doses of AZD1222 and around 25 had received two doses of the MenACWY control vaccine. Here is what the overall study found, with its caveats: The vaccine-associated CD4 TCRs covered the entire spike protein, and the dominant responses fell in regions 160-218 and 743-854. Conclusions about previously exposed vaccinees are limited because only five or six AZD1222 recipients were SARS-CoV-2 seropositive at baseline. No day 14 peak-response samples were available, so repertoires were characterized only after the peak T cell response. Spike-specific TCR breadth and depth rose significantly after two AZD1222 doses compared with day 0 and with MenACWY recipients. Participants were mostly white British and included more females than males, and it was suggested by the authors that clonal diversity may have been underestimated. The 56-69-year group was small, and its depth increase did not reach significance, likely because of low power. Nearly half of unique spike-specific TCRs reportedly recognized epitopes outside regions mutated in the B.1.351 and B.1.1.7 variants.

CDR1 and CDR2 (MDHEN, SYDVKM) derive from the germline V gene. Reading from cysteine to phenylalanine, the CDR3 counts 16 amino acids. Here the CDR3 DNA is all that survives: 48 bases in frame from base 1. The germline ends are 17 bases apart after V is trimmed by 5 bases and J by 6 bases. With respect to this clone: This clone's antigen is unknown. The sample holds no much larger clone one base away, and base qualities are not on file.

The CDR3 regions of human TCRbeta chains were subjected to immunosequencing. The authors' pipeline ran thus. Repertoire TCRs were checked for matches against a reference library of SARS-CoV-2-specific TCRs that had been generated using the MIRA antigen-specificity platform. Breadth was defined as the fraction of unique TCRs that were SARS-CoV-2-associated, and depth was defined as the fraction of total T cells that were SARS-CoV-2-associated. Using the MIRA data, each spike-specific TCR was mapped to the spike region that the TCR reacts to and placed in a CD4 or CD8 class. Log10-transformed breadth and depth values were compared by one-way ANOVA with Sidak's multiple comparisons tests. TCRdb took this table from immuneACCESS and kept in-frame rearrangements with V and J called. Such tables lack part of the clones; where checked against another copy, unresolved V genes explain under half of the gap, and the rest is unexplained. V and J calls and clone size are those listed in that table; D and trimming were worked out from the DNA. The sample data list 110,000 to 150,000 clones, and about 93% of these were observed just once. Around 3.8% of the sample is in the top ten clones.

This specimen's time point label, interpreted: baseline before first vaccination. Samples from vaccinated people were obtained from the UK trials COV001 and COV002, which included a single-blind randomized controlled phase 2/3 trial of AZD1222 (ChAdOx1 nCoV-19) in healthy adults. For TCRbeta chain sequencing, PBMC samples were collected from trial participants at day 0 and at day 28 after the second dose. This receptor was identified in an adult in good health. The material sequenced was peripheral blood, taken on day 0 of AZD1222 vaccination. Here the chain combines TRBV28 and TRBJ1-6; a weak D assignment points to TRBD1 (5 bases agree). The DNA sequence reads TGTGCCAGCAGTCCACCGGGGAGGGGCACTAATTCACCCCTCCACTTT. Translation gives CASSPPGRGTNSPLHF.